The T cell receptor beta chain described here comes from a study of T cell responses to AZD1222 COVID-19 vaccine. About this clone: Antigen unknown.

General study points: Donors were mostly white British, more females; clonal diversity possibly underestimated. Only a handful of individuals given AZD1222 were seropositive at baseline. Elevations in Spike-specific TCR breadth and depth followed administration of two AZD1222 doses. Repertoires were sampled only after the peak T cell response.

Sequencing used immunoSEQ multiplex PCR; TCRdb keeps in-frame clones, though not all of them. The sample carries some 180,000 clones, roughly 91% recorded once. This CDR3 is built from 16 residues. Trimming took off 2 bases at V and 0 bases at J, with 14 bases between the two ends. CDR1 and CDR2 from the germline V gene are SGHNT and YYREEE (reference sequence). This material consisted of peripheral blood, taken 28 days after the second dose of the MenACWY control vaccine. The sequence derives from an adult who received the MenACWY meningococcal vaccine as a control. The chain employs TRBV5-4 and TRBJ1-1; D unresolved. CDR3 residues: CASSFAVGNMNTEAFF. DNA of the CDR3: TGTGCCAGCAGCTTTGCGGTGGGTAACATGAACACTGAAGCTTTCTTT.